Listed below are T cell receptor beta chains from one sample, sequenced in a study of T cell responses to AZD1222 COVID-19 vaccine. Sequencing was performed with immunoSEQ multiplex PCR; in TCRdb, only in-frame clones are kept and a portion is missing. The sample consists of tens of thousands of clones, around 84% of them appearing once. Specimen: peripheral blood, collected on day 0 of AZD1222 vaccination. The receptor set was obtained from an adult in good health. Both conserved end residues are part of each CDR3. The order of the fields is clone size, V gene, J gene, D gene, CDR3 DNA, CDR3 protein. D genes are given only for firm matches. Some rows mark clone size as missing; the rest say once, few, many or name a class of expanded clone.

clone_size: NA; v_call: TRBV27; j_call: TRBJ1-1; d_call: TRBD1; cdr3_nt: TGTGCCAGCAGACCCGGGACAGGGCCCCGAGAAGCTTTCTTT; cdr3_aa: CASRPGTGPREAFF
clone_size: NA; v_call: TRBV10-2; j_call: TRBJ1-1; d_call: TRBD1; cdr3_nt: TGCGCCAGCAGTGGTCAGGCAGGGGGCTTTGATAGCACTGAAGCTTTCTTT; cdr3_aa: CASSGQAGGFDSTEAFF
clone_size: few; v_call: TRBV6-1; j_call: TRBJ2-1; d_call: NA; cdr3_nt: TGTGCCAGCAGTGGAGCTAGGTGGAATGAGCAGTTCTTC; cdr3_aa: CASSGARWNEQFF
clone_size: NA; v_call: TRBV11-2; j_call: TRBJ2-1; d_call: TRBD2; cdr3_nt: TGTGCCAGCACCTTGTGGGAGGGGACTACGTACTACAATGAGCAGTTCTTC; cdr3_aa: CASTLWEGTTYYNEQFF
clone_size: once; v_call: TRBV19; j_call: TRBJ2-5; d_call: NA; cdr3_nt: TGTGCCACCACTTCCCGGGGACTTGTTCAAGAGACCCAGTACTTC; cdr3_aa: CATTSRGLVQETQYF
clone_size: NA; v_call: TRBV2; j_call: TRBJ1-2; d_call: NA; cdr3_nt: TGTGCCAGCAGTGAAGACAGCTCAAGTGGCTACACCTTC; cdr3_aa: CASSEDSSSGYTF
clone_size: NA; v_call: TRBV19; j_call: TRBJ1-1; d_call: TRBD1; cdr3_nt: TGTGCCAGTAGGGCCAGGGGGGACACTGAAGCTTTCTTT; cdr3_aa: CASRARGDTEAFF
clone_size: NA; v_call: TRBV6-5; j_call: TRBJ1-6; d_call: TRBD1; cdr3_nt: TGTGCCAGCAGTTCCGGGACAGGGCGTTCCATCGTCCACTTT; cdr3_aa: CASSSGTGRSIVHF
clone_size: few; v_call: TRBV4-2; j_call: TRBJ2-2; d_call: NA; cdr3_nt: TGTGCCAGCAGCGCCCGGTCCCAGAACACCGGGGAGCTGTTTTTT; cdr3_aa: CASSARSQNTGELFF
clone_size: NA; v_call: TRBV12-3/TRBV12-4; j_call: TRBJ1-1; d_call: NA; cdr3_nt: TGTGCCAGCAGGACCGGACTCAACACTGAAGCTTTCTTT; cdr3_aa: CASRTGLNTEAFF
clone_size: NA; v_call: TRBV27; j_call: TRBJ1-5; d_call: NA; cdr3_nt: TGTGCCAGCAGTTTTACAGGGAGCTGGAATCAGCCCCAGCATTTT; cdr3_aa: CASSFTGSWNQPQHF
clone_size: NA; v_call: TRBV14; j_call: TRBJ2-5; d_call: NA; cdr3_nt: TGTGCCAGCAGCATTCAGCTAGGTCAAGAGACCCAGTACTTC; cdr3_aa: CASSIQLGQETQYF
clone_size: NA; v_call: TRBV5-1; j_call: TRBJ1-2; d_call: NA; cdr3_nt: TGCGCCAGCAGCTTGGATCGGACAGAGTTCGGCTACACCTTC; cdr3_aa: CASSLDRTEFGYTF
clone_size: NA; v_call: TRBV9; j_call: TRBJ2-3; d_call: NA; cdr3_nt: TGTGCCAGCCATCCCGGGGCAGGGGAGGGAGATACGCAGTATTTT; cdr3_aa: CASHPGAGEGDTQYF
clone_size: NA; v_call: TRBV29-1; j_call: TRBJ2-7; d_call: TRBD1; cdr3_nt: TGCAGCGTTGAAAGTGGGGACAGAGCCTACGAGCAGTACTTC; cdr3_aa: CSVESGDRAYEQYF
clone_size: few; v_call: TRBV2; j_call: TRBJ2-7; d_call: NA; cdr3_nt: TGTGCCAGCAGTCTTAGGTACGAGCAGTACTTC; cdr3_aa: CASSLRYEQYF
clone_size: once; v_call: TRBV29-1; j_call: TRBJ1-2; d_call: NA; cdr3_nt: TGCAGCGTTGATCTCGGGGAGGGGTATGGCTACACCTTC; cdr3_aa: CSVDLGEGYGYTF
clone_size: NA; v_call: TRBV6-1; j_call: TRBJ1-1; d_call: NA; cdr3_nt: TGTGCCAGCAGGGTAGGGACACCGCAGTTCACTGAAGCTTTCTTT; cdr3_aa: CASRVGTPQFTEAFF
clone_size: NA; v_call: TRBV28; j_call: TRBJ2-5; d_call: NA; cdr3_nt: TGTGCCAGCAGTTCCCAAGAGACCCAGTACTTC; cdr3_aa: CASSSQETQYF
clone_size: once; v_call: TRBV10-2; j_call: TRBJ1-1; d_call: NA; cdr3_nt: TGCGCCAGCACGGGGATGGACACTGAAGCTTTCTTT; cdr3_aa: CASTGMDTEAFF